This TCR beta chain was captured by sequencing in a study of cytomegalovirus exposure and HLA in healthy donors. Notes on the study in general: Certain indistinguishable V segments, among them TRBV6-2 and TRBV6-3, were excluded. Later on, a genetic analysis was performed. It linked a missense variant in DCLRE1C with V- and J-gene trimming of TCR beta. Immune exposure was documented only through CMV serostatus. A later analysis reportedly found fewer N-insertions in an Asian-associated ancestry cluster than the roughly 670-donor mean.

The PCR made use of 60 Vbeta and 13 Jbeta primers. TCRdb's table, derived via immunoSEQ multiplex PCR, lists solely in-frame clones and lacks some. The sample shows 160,000 or so clones, about four fifths of them seen only once. In regard to this clone: The target antigen is unknown.

Per germline, CDR1 MNHEY and CDR2 SMNVEV (reference sequence). With V trimmed by 6 bases and J by 4 bases, 13 bases remained unmatched. The CDR3 is 16 residues long. This sequence joins TRBV27 and TRBJ2-7; 9 bases are shared with TRBD1. Sequenced material: PBMCs. The clonotype originates from a man aged 25 to 45 in good health and CMV-seronegative. This CDR3 is CASSYGTGIGPYEQYF. The CDR3 DNA reads as TGTGCCAGCAGCTACGGGACAGGGATCGGGCCTTACGAGCAGTACTTC.